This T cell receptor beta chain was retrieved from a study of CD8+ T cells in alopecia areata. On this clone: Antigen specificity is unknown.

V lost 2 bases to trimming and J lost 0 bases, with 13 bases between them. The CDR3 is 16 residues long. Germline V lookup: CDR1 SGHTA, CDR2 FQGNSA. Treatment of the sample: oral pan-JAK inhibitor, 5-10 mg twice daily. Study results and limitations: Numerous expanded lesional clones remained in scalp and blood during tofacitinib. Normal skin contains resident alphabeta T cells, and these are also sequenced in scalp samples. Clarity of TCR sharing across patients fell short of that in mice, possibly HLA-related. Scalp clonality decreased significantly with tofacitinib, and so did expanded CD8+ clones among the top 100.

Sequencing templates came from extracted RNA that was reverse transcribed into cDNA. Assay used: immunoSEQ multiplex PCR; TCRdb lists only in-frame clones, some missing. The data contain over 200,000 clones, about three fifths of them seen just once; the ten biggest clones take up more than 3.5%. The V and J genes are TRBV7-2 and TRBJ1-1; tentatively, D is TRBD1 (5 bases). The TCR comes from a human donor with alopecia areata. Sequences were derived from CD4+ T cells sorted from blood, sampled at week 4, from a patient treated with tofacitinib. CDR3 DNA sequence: TGTGCCAGCAGCTTATTCAGTAAGGGGATGAACACTGAAGCTTTCTTT. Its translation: CASSLFSKGMNTEAFF.